The TCR beta chain under discussion was sequenced for a study of blood T cells in healthy people across ages. Study-level points and caveats: Diversity estimates drawn from one million T cells were deemed underestimates.

The use of a sample-barcoded 5' primer and a J-beta primer mix characterized a second PCR of roughly 7 to 11 cycles. Every sample produced at least 3 million CDR3-containing paired-end reads. TCRdb itself ran the 5' RACE reads through MiXCR, one entry per CDR3 protein. The table includes approximately 800,000 distinct CDR3 sequences, more than 25% detected once. A remark on this clonotype: What it binds is not known.

Separately, the same data were catalogued under a study of T cells of mothers and their children.

This clonotype was sampled from a boy between 10 and 17 years old in good health. Sequenced input: blood.

CDR3 DNA: TGTGCCAGCAGTTACGAGGGGGTGAACACCGGGGAGCTGTTTTTT. Residues: CASSYEGVNTGELFF. The chain recombines TRBV6-5 with TRBJ2-2; D is possibly TRBD1 (6 bases). The CDR3 has 15 amino acids. CDR1 and CDR2 (germline): MNHEY, SVGAGI. V was trimmed by 2 bases and J by 1 base, leaving 8 bases between them.